These T cell receptor beta chains were read from a single sample in a study of blood T cell repertoires in COVID-19. Assay: immunoSEQ multiplex PCR; the TCRdb copy retains only in-frame clones and omits some. The table lists just over 250,000 clones, 88% of them singletons. Material for sequencing was peripheral blood. The receptors stem from a man aged 60 to 75 who had recovered from COVID-19. Each CDR3 is given with its conserved first and last residue. The D gene is left open where the match is weak. Where a row states a size, it is once, few, many or the class of an expanded clone; other rows omit it.

>-|TRBD2|TRBV5-4|TRBJ2-5
CASSLGGGAEETQYF
TGTGCCAGCAGCTTAGGCGGGGGGGCCGAAGAGACCCAGTACTTC
>-|TRBD1|TRBV30|TRBJ1-2
CACPRDRGDYGYTF
TGTGCCTGTCCTAGGGACAGGGGTGACTATGGCTACACCTTC
>-|TRBD1|TRBV19|TRBJ1-2
CASSIGTGVVGGYTF
TGTGCCAGTAGTATAGGTACAGGGGTAGTTGGGGGCTACACCTTC
>-|TRBD1|TRBV7-2|TRBJ2-7
CASSLEGQEIYEQYF
TGTGCCAGCAGCTTAGAGGGACAGGAAATCTACGAGCAGTACTTC
>-|-|TRBV30|TRBJ2-7
CAWSVLPGTIIPYEQYF
TGTGCCTGGAGTGTACTTCCCGGGACAATAATCCCCTACGAGCAGTACTTC
>-|TRBD2|TRBV11-2|TRBJ2-7
CASSKLAGEIYEQYF
TGTGCCAGCAGCAAACTAGCGGGGGAGATCTACGAGCAGTACTTC
>-|-|TRBV7-3|TRBJ2-2
CASSLMGGTGELFF
TGTGCCAGCAGCTTAATGGGGGGCACCGGGGAGCTGTTTTTT
>-|-|TRBV6-2/TRBV6-3|TRBJ2-1
CASSSRGSPNNEQFF
TGTGCCAGCAGTTCTCGGGGGTCACCAAACAATGAGCAGTTCTTC
>-|-|TRBV6-2/TRBV6-3|TRBJ1-5
CASSYYNQPQHF
TGTGCCAGCAGTTATTACAATCAGCCCCAGCATTTT
>-|TRBD1|TRBV11-2|TRBJ2-7
CASSLLSDRAIYEQYF
TGTGCCAGCAGCTTATTAAGTGACAGGGCTATCTACGAGCAGTACTTC
>-|TRBD1|TRBV24-1|TRBJ1-5
CATSPGGIDQPQHF
TGTGCCACCAGTCCAGGGGGGATCGATCAGCCCCAGCATTTT
>-|-|TRBV25-1|TRBJ1-2
CASSERVDSWDGYTF
TGTGCCAGCAGTGAAAGGGTCGACAGCTGGGATGGCTACACCTTC
>-|TRBD1|TRBV13|TRBJ1-1
CASSEGRQGGNTEAFF
TGTGCCAGCAGTGAGGGGCGACAGGGGGGGAACACTGAAGCTTTCTTT
>once|-|TRBV20-1|TRBJ2-2
CSAIGGELFF
TGCAGTGCTATAGGTGGGGAGCTGTTTTTT
>-|-|TRBV9|TRBJ2-3
CASSGLSASTDTQYF
TGTGCCAGCAGCGGGCTTTCCGCTAGCACAGATACGCAGTATTTT
>-|-|TRBV6-5|TRBJ1-2
CASLRLGTNYGYTF
TGTGCCAGCCTCCGTCTCGGGACTAACTATGGCTACACCTTC
>-|TRBD1|TRBV2|TRBJ1-1
CASSGQGAATTEAFF
TGTGCCAGCAGTGGACAGGGGGCGGCCACCACTGAAGCTTTCTTT
>-|TRBD1|TRBV5-1|TRBJ2-3
CASSLDRGARTDTQYF
TGCGCCAGCAGCTTAGACAGGGGGGCTAGAACAGATACGCAGTATTTT
>-|TRBD2|TRBV3-1/TRBV3-2|TRBJ2-7
CASSYRTSGSSYEQYF
TGTGCCAGCAGCTATAGGACTAGCGGAAGCTCCTACGAGCAGTACTTC
>-|-|TRBV4-2|TRBJ2-7
CASSQDLVPEQYF
TGTGCCAGCAGCCAAGATCTAGTCCCCGAGCAGTACTTC